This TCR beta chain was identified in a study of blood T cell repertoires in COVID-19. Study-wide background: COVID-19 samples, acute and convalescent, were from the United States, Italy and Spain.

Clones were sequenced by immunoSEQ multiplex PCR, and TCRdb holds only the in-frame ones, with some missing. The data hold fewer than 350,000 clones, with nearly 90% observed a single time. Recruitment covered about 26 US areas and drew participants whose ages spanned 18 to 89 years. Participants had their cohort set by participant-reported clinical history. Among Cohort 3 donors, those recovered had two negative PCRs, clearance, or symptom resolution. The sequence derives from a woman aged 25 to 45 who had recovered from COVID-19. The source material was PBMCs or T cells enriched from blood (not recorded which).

The CDR3 DNA reads as TGTGCCAGCAGTCATACAAGACAGGGGGATTCTGAAGCTTTCTTT. Translation gives CASSHTRQGDSEAFF. The chain employs TRBV6-1 and TRBJ1-1; TRBD1 aligns across 9 bases. V lost 5 bases to trimming and J lost 6 bases; unmatched junction nucleotides: 10. The CDR3 covers 15 residues. CDR1 and CDR2 from the germline V gene are MNHNS and SASEGT.